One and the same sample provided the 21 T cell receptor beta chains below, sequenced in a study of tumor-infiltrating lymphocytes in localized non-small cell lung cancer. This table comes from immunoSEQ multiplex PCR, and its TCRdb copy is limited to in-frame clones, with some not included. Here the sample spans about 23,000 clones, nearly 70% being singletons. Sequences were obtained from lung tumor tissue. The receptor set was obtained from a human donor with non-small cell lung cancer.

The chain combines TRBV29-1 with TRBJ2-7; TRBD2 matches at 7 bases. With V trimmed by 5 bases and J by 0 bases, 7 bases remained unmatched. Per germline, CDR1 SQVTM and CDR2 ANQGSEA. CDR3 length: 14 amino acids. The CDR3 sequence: CSVSGAGASYEQYF. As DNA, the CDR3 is TGCAGCGTTTCAGGCGCGGGAGCCTCCTACGAGCAGTACTTC.

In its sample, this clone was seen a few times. For the CDR3, the DNA is TGTGCCAGCAGTGGGTGGACAGGGAAAAACGAGCAGTACTTC. Translation: CASSGWTGKNEQYF. The V and J genes are TRBV6-5 and TRBJ2-5, with 8 bases that match TRBD1. The end of the DNA fits TRBJ2-7 better, so the J call may be wrong. This CDR3 spans 14 amino acids. Germline lookup yields CDR1 MNHEY and CDR2 SVGAGI.

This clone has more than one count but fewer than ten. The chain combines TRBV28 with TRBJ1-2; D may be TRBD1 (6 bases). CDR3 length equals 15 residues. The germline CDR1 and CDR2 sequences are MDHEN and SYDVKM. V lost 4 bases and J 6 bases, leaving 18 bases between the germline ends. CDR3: CASSSYSLRGNGYTF. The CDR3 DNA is TGTGCCAGCAGTTCCTATTCTTTGAGGGGGAATGGCTACACCTTC.

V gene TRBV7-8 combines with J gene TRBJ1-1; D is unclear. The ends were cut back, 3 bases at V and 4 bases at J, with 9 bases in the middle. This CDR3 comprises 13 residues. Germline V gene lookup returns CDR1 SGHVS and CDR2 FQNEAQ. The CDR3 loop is CASSFGESTEAFF. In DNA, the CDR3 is TGTGCCAGCAGCTTTGGAGAAAGCACTGAAGCTTTCTTT.

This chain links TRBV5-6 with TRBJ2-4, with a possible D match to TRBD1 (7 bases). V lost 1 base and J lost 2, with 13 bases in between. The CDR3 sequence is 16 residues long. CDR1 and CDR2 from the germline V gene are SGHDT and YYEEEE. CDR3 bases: TGTGCCAGCAGCTTGAGGCAGGGGGGTACCAAAAACATTCAGTACTTC. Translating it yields CASSLRQGGTKNIQYF.

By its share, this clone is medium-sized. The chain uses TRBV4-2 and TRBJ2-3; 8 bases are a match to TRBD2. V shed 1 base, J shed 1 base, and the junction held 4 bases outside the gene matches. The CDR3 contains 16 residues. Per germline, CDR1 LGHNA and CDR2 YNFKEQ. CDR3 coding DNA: TGTGCCAGCAGCCAAGTTTTGACTAGCGGCACAGATACGCAGTATTTT. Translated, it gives CASSQVLTSGTDTQYF.

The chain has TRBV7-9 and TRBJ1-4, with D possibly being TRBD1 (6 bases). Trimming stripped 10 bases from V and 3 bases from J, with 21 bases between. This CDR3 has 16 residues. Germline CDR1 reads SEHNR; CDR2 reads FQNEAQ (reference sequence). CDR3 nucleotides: TGTGCCACTCCTGATGGGGGGGCGCGGTCTAATGAAAAACTGTTTTTT. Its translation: CATPDGGARSNEKLFF.

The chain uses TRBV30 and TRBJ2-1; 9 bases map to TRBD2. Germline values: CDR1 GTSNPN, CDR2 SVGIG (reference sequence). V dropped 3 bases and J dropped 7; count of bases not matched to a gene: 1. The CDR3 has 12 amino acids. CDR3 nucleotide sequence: TGTGCCTGGAGCCTAGCGGGGAATGAGCAGTTCTTC. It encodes CAWSLAGNEQFF. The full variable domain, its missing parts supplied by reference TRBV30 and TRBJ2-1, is SQTIHQWPATLVQPVGSPLSLECTVEGTSNPNLYWYRQAAGRGLQLLFYSVGIGQISSEVPQNLSASRPQDRQFILSSKKLLLSDSGFYLCAWSLAGNEQFFGPGTRLTVL.

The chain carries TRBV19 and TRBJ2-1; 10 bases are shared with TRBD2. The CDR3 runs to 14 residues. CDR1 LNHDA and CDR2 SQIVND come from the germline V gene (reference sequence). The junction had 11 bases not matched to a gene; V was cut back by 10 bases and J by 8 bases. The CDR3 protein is CATTSGAVGDEQFF. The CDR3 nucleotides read TGTGCCACCACTAGCGGGGCTGTGGGGGATGAGCAGTTCTTC.

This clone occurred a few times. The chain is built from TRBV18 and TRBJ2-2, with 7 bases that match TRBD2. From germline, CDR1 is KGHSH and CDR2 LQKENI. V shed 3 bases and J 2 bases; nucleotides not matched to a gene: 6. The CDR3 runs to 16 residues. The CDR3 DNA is TGTGCCAGCTCACCCTCCGGACTAGACAACACCGGGGAGCTGTTTTTT. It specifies CASSPSGLDNTGELFF.

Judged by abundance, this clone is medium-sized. The CDR3 reads CATSRGGSGILTGELFF. The CDR3 region has the DNA TGTGCCACCAGCAGAGGAGGCAGCGGGATACTCACCGGGGAGCTGTTTTTT. The chain uses TRBV15 and TRBJ2-2; 7 nucleotides match TRBD2. The trim removed 1 base at V and 4 bases at J, leaving 9 bases unmatched. Per the germline V gene, CDR1 is LNHNV and CDR2 is YYDKDF (reference sequence). CDR3 length: 17 amino acids.

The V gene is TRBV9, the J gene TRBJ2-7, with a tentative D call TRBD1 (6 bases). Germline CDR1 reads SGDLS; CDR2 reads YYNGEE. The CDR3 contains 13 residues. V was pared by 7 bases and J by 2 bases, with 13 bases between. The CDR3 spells CASGPGQTYEQYF. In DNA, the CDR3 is TGTGCCAGCGGTCCGGGACAAACCTACGAGCAGTACTTC.

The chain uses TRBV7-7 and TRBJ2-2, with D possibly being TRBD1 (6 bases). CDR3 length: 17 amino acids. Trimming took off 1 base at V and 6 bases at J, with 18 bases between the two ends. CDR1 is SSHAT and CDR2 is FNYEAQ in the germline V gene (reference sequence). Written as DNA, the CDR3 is TGTGCCAGCAGCTTAGACCGCCAGGGGTCCCCGCCCGGGGAGCTGTTTTTT. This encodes CASSLDRQGSPPGELFF.

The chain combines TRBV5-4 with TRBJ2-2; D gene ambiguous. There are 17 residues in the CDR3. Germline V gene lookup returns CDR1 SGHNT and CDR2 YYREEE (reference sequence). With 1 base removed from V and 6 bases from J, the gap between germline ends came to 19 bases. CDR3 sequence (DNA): TGTGCCAGCAGCTTGAAGGGCCTGGGATCTGCATCCGGGGAGCTGTTTTTT. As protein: CASSLKGLGSASGELFF.

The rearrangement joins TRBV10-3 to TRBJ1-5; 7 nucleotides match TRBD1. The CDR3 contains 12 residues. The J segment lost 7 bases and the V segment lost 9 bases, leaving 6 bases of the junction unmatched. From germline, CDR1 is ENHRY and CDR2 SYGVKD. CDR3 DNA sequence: TGTGCCATTGGGTCAGGGGGACAGCCCCAGCATTTT. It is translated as CAIGSGGQPQHF.

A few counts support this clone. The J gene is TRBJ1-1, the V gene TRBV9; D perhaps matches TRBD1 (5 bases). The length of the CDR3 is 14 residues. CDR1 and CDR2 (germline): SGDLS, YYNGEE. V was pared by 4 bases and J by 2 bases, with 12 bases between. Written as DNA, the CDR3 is TGTGCCAGCAGCTTCCGCACAGGAAACACTGAAGCTTTCTTT. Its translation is CASSFRTGNTEAFF.

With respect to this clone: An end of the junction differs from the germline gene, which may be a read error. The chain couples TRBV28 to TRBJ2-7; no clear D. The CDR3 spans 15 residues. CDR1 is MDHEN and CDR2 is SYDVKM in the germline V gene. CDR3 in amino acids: CTSSLRHPGSYEQYF. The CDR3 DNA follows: TGTACCAGCAGTTTAAGACATCCCGGCTCCTACGAGCAGTACTTC.

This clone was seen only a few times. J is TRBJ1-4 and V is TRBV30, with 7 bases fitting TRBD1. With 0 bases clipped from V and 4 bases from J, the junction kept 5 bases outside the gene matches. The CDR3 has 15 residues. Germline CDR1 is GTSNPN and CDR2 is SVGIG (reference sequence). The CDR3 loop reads CAWSVMAGGNEKLFF. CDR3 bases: TGTGCCTGGAGTGTAATGGCAGGGGGTAATGAAAAACTGTTTTTT.

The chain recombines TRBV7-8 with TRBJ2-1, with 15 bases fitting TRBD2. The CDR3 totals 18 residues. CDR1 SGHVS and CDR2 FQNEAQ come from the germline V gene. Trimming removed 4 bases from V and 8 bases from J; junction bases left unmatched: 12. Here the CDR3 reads CASSSLVGTSGRWYEQFF. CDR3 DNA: TGTGCCAGCAGCTCTTTAGTGGGGACTAGCGGGAGGTGGTATGAGCAGTTCTTC.

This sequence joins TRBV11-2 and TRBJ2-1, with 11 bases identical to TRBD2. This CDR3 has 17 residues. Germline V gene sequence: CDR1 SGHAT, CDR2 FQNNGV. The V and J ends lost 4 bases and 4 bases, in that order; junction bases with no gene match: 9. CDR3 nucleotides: TGTGCCAGCAGCTACCATAGCGGGAGGGCCCCGTACAATGAGCAGTTCTTC. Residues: CASSYHSGRAPYNEQFF. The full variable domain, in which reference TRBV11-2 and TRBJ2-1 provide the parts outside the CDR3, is EAGVAQSPRYKIIEKRQSVAFWCNPISGHATLYWYQQILGQGPKLLIQFQNNGVVDDSQLPKDRFSAERLKGVDSTLKIQPAKLEDSAVYLCASSYHSGRAPYNEQFFGPGTRLTVL.

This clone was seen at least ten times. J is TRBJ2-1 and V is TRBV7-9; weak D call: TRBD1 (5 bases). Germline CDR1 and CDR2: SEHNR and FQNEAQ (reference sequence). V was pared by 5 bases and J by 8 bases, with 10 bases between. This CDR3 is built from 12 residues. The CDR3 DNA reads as TGTGCCAGCAGCCCAGGGTACCATGAGCAGTTCTTC. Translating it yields CASSPGYHEQFF.